The 10 T cell receptor beta chains presented below share a single source sample, sequenced in a study of cytomegalovirus exposure and HLA in healthy donors. With 60 Vbeta and 13 Jbeta primers, the PCR was carried out. Clones were sequenced by immunoSEQ multiplex PCR, and TCRdb holds only the in-frame ones, with some missing. The sample shows 110,000 to 150,000 clones, and 0.75% to 1% sits with its ten largest clones. What was sequenced was PBMCs. These receptors were obtained from a male donor in good health and CMV-seronegative.

This sequence joins TRBV19 and TRBJ1-1; no clear D gene. V shed 3 bases and J shed 3 bases, with 8 bases lying between them. This CDR3 contains 13 residues. The germline CDR1 and CDR2 sequences are LNHDA and SQIVND (reference sequence). CDR3 DNA sequence: TGTGCCAGTAGTATGCAGGATTACACTGAAGCTTTCTTT. Protein product: CASSMQDYTEAFF.

CDR3 region: CASAPGQTSTEAFF. In DNA form, the CDR3 reads TGTGCCAGCGCCCCGGGACAGACTTCAACTGAAGCTTTCTTT. The chain is built from TRBV6-4 and TRBJ1-1; 7 positions match TRBD1. The CDR3 runs 14 residues. Germline V gene sequence: CDR1 MRHNA, CDR2 SNTAGT. V was pared by 8 bases and J by 5 bases, with 11 bases of the junction left unmatched.

The chain has TRBV5-5 and TRBJ2-7; D possibly corresponds to TRBD2 (6 bases). V lost 0 bases and J 2 bases, leaving 12 bases between the germline ends. The V gene's germline CDR1 is SGHKS and CDR2 YYEKEE (reference sequence). CDR3 length: 15 residues. The CDR3 reads CASSLGRGLPYEQYF. CDR3 sequence (DNA): TGTGCCAGCAGCTTGGGGAGGGGTCTCCCCTACGAGCAGTACTTC.

The chain joins TRBV15 to TRBJ2-2; D is undetermined. V lost 7 bases to trimming and J lost 1 base, with 7 bases between them. Germline CDR1 LNHNV, CDR2 YYDKDF (reference sequence). The CDR3 is 13 amino acids. CDR3 nucleotide sequence: TGTGCCACCAACAAACAGAACACCGGGGAGCTGTTTTTT. It codes for CATNKQNTGELFF.

The chain uses TRBV6-5 and TRBJ1-1; D call uncertain. Germline V gene data show CDR1 as MNHEY and CDR2 as SVGAGI. The V and J ends lost 0 bases and 2 bases respectively, with 13 bases between them. This CDR3 has 16 residues. Here the CDR3 DNA reads TGTGCCAGCAGTTACTCGTTTTTCCCTCCCAACACTGAAGCTTTCTTT. Translating gives CASSYSFFPPNTEAFF.

The gene calls are TRBV7-8 and TRBJ2-7, with D unclear. CDR3 length: 14 residues. Germline values: CDR1 SGHVS, CDR2 FQNEAQ. The germline V and J ends were trimmed by 2 bases and 3 bases, with 11 bases remaining between them. The CDR3 loop is CASSLLAKDYEQYF. CDR3 coding DNA: TGTGCCAGCAGCTTATTAGCTAAGGACTACGAGCAGTACTTC.

The chain is built from TRBV30 and TRBJ2-1; 10 nucleotides match TRBD2. Germline assignment: CDR1 GTSNPN and CDR2 SVGIG (reference sequence). V lost 0 bases and J lost 6; bases outside the gene matches: 5. There are 15 residues in the CDR3. This CDR3 is CAWSVGLAGVNEQFF. The CDR3 DNA follows: TGTGCCTGGAGTGTGGGGCTAGCGGGAGTCAATGAGCAGTTCTTC.

The gene calls are TRBV7-9 and TRBJ2-1; 13 positions agree with TRBD2. V shed 6 bases and J 15 bases; nucleotides not matched to a gene: 5. This CDR3 has 12 amino acids. Germline V gene sequence: CDR1 SEHNR, CDR2 FQNEAQ (reference sequence). The CDR3 coding sequence is TGTGCCAGCAGACTAGCGGGGGGGTATTCGTTCTTC. It specifies CASRLAGGYSFF. Full variable domain (remainder filled in from reference TRBV7-9 and TRBJ2-1): DTGVSQNPRHKITKRGQNVTFRCDPISEHNRLYWYRQTLGQGPEFLTYFQNEAQLEKSRLLSDRFSAERPKGSFSTLEIQRTEQGDSAMYLCASRLAGGYSFFGPGTRLTVL.

The chain recombines TRBV19 with TRBJ1-2, with TRBD1 identical over 7 bases. Germline assignment: CDR1 LNHDA and CDR2 SQIVND (reference sequence). The CDR3 extends over 14 amino acids. J gave up 4 bases and V 6 bases, and 8 bases lay outside the gene matches. For the CDR3, the DNA is TGTGCCAGTAGAGACCCCAGGGGGATCTATGGCTACACCTTC. Protein: CASRDPRGIYGYTF.

V is TRBV18 and J is TRBJ1-3, with TRBD1 identical over 9 bases. Germline assignment: CDR1 KGHSH and CDR2 LQKENI. J lost 8 bases, V lost 3 bases, and 17 bases had no gene match. This CDR3 comprises 18 residues. DNA for the CDR3: TGTGCCAGCTCACCTAAGCAACCAACAGGGGGCAATCGAGACACCATATATTTT. Its protein product is CASSPKQPTGGNRDTIYF.